The present TCR beta chain was sequenced within a study of cytomegalovirus exposure and HLA in healthy donors. As for this clone: Its antigen is unidentified.

Findings and caveats of the study: Later examination showed HLA-associated TCR beta chains had greater clonal expansion than equally common others. TRBV6-2, TRBV6-3 and some other V segments were excluded as indistinguishable. In vitro assays verified that a few CMV-associated chains recognized CMV antigens specifically. In an earlier analysis, about 90% or about 30%: the productive usage of most TCR beta V segments.

PCR amplification relied on 60 Vbeta primers (plus 13 Jbeta primers). Only in-frame clones appear in the TCRdb table, and some are missing; sequencing was by immunoSEQ multiplex PCR. The sample consists of approximately 100,000 clones, roughly 76% of them appearing once. This CDR3 spans 17 amino acids. CDR1 is ENHRY and CDR2 is SYGVKD in the germline V gene. V lost 3 bases to trimming and J lost 5 bases; unmatched junction nucleotides: 14. The sample was PBMCs. The sequence came from a human donor in good health. The gene calls are TRBV10-3 and TRBJ2-7; 9 bases line up with TRBD2. CDR3 coding DNA: TGTGCCATCAGTGAAGGTATAGCGGGAGCAATTGGGAACGAGCAGTACTTC. This sequence encodes CAISEGIAGAIGNEQYF.